A selection of T cell receptor beta chains follows, all from one sample in a study of cytomegalovirus exposure and HLA in healthy donors. Here immunoSEQ multiplex PCR was the method, and the copy in TCRdb shows in-frame clones only, minus some. Among over 200,000 clones listed, under 90% were seen once. Sequenced material: PBMCs. The source is a human donor in good health. Both conserved end residues are part of each CDR3. A D gene is named only where the DNA matches it firmly. The size field is filled for only some rows; it gives once, few, many or a size class.

j_gene | v_gene | abundance | d_gene | CDR3nt | CDR3aa
TRBJ2-1 | TRBV11-2 | once | NA | TGTGCCAGCAGCTCCGCAGGTGGGGAGCAGTTCTTC | CASSSAGGEQFF
TRBJ2-2 | TRBV5-1 | NA | NA | TGCGCCAGCAGCCCCCGCGGGACGGACACCGGGGAGCTGTTTTTT | CASSPRGTDTGELFF
TRBJ1-5 | TRBV7-9 | NA | NA | TGTGCCAGCAGCTTAGACGGGGGTTGGCCCCAGCATTTT | CASSLDGGWPQHF
TRBJ2-1 | TRBV12-5 | NA | NA | TGTGCTAGTGGTTTGAGTGAGGGAATCGTCAATGAGCAGTTCTTC | CASGLSEGIVNEQFF
TRBJ2-3 | TRBV6-4 | NA | NA | TGTGCCAGCAGTGAAGGGGGCACAGATACGCAGTATTTT | CASSEGGTDTQYF
TRBJ1-5 | TRBV27 | NA | NA | TGTGCCAGCAGTTTCTCTCCTAGCAATCAGCCCCAGCATTTT | CASSFSPSNQPQHF
TRBJ1-4 | TRBV29-1 | NA | TRBD1 | TGCAGCGTCCGGACAGGGCTTGGCGAAAAACTGTTTTTT | CSVRTGLGEKLFF
TRBJ1-4 | TRBV7-2 | NA | TRBD1 | TGTGCCAGCAGCTTAGCAGGGACAGGGGCCGGTGAAAAACTGTTTTTT | CASSLAGTGAGEKLFF
TRBJ2-7 | TRBV18 | NA | TRBD1 | TGTGCCAGCTCGTATCAGGGGGCTCCCTACGAGCAGTACTTC | CASSYQGAPYEQYF
TRBJ2-1 | TRBV9 | NA | TRBD2 | TGTGCCAGCAGCGTAGAGGGGACCGGGACTAGCGGATACAATGAGCAGTTCTTC | CASSVEGTGTSGYNEQFF
TRBJ1-5 | TRBV2 | NA | NA | TGTGCCAGCAGTGACAGGCAGCCCAATCAGCCCCAGCATTTT | CASSDRQPNQPQHF
TRBJ1-3 | TRBV2 | NA | TRBD1 | TGTGCCAGCAGTGAAAGGACAGGGGGCTTTGGAAACACCATATATTTT | CASSERTGGFGNTIYF
TRBJ1-1 | TRBV11-3 | NA | NA | TGTGCCAGCTCGGGGAGGACGAACACTGAAGCTTTCTTT | CASSGRTNTEAFF
TRBJ2-7 | TRBV21-1 | NA | NA | TGTGCCAGCAGCGCGGGGGACGGGGCCTCCTCCTACGAGCAGTACTTC | CASSAGDGASSYEQYF
TRBJ2-2 | TRBV7-2 | NA | NA | TGTGCCAGCAGCTCCTACAGGGACGGGGAGCTGTTTTTC | CASSSYRDGELFF
TRBJ2-3 | TRBV13 | NA | TRBD1 | TGTGCCAGCAGCACACCGGACAGGGGGGAAGATACGCAGTATTTT | CASSTPDRGEDTQYF
TRBJ2-7 | TRBV27 | NA | TRBD2 | TGTGCCAGCAGTGATAGCGGGCCCGAGCAGTACTTC | CASSDSGPEQYF
TRBJ2-1 | TRBV27 | few | NA | TGTGCCAGCAGTTTGCGACTATACAATGAGCAGTTCTTC | CASSLRLYNEQFF
TRBJ2-7 | TRBV6-5 | NA | TRBD2 | TGTGCCAGCAGGACTAGCGGGAGGAACGAGCAGTACTTC | CASRTSGRNEQYF
TRBJ2-7 | TRBV4-3 | few | NA | TGCGCCAGCAGCCAAGGGGTATCCCTCGGAGGATCCTACGAGCAGTACTTC | CASSQGVSLGGSYEQYF
TRBJ2-7 | TRBV6-6 | NA | TRBD1 | TGTGCCAGCAAGGATGGGGACAGGGACTCCTACGAGCAGTACTTC | CASKDGDRDSYEQYF
TRBJ2-2 | TRBV27 | once | TRBD1 | TGTGCCAGCAGTTTTAGAAACCCGGCCCGACAGGGGGCGAACACCGGGGAGCTGTTTTTT | CASSFRNPARQGANTGELFF
TRBJ1-5 | TRBV7-2 | once | NA | TGTGCCAGCAGCTTAGCCGGGGGGATAGGGGGGGAAGCCCAGCATTTT | CASSLAGGIGGEAQHF
TRBJ2-1 | TRBV10-3 | NA | NA | TGTGCCATCAGTGACGGCAATGAGCAGTTCTTC | CAISDGNEQFF
TRBJ2-1 | TRBV7-8 | NA | NA | TGTGCCAGCAGCTTAGTTTGGGGGAGGTCCTACAATGAGCAGTTCTTC | CASSLVWGRSYNEQFF
TRBJ2-2 | TRBV30 | once | TRBD2 | TGTGCCTGGAGTAAGGGGAGAACTAGCGGGCGAAGGGAGCTGTTTTTT | CAWSKGRTSGRRELFF
TRBJ2-2 | TRBV6-5 | NA | TRBD2 | TGTGCCAGCAGTTATAGGATAGCGGGGGTCAAAGGGGAGCTGTTTTTT | CASSYRIAGVKGELFF
TRBJ1-2 | TRBV7-9 | NA | NA | TGTGCCAGCAGCTTATTGGACAGCACCTATGGCTACACCTTC | CASSLLDSTYGYTF
TRBJ2-1 | TRBV9 | NA | NA | TGTGCCAGCAGCGTCGAGGGAACCTCCTCCTACAATGAGCAGTTCTTC | CASSVEGTSSYNEQFF
TRBJ2-7 | TRBV7-8 | NA | NA | TGTGCCAGCAGCTTAGCGCCTACCTCCTACGAGCAGTACTTC | CASSLAPTSYEQYF
TRBJ2-7 | TRBV9 | few | NA | TGTGCCAGCAGCGTAGGTGGGCAGGGGGGAAACTACGAGCAGTACTTC | CASSVGGQGGNYEQYF
TRBJ2-1 | TRBV4-1 | NA | NA | TGCGCCAGCAGCCTTCTCGGTGGGCGGGGGCGGAATGAGCAGTTCTTC | CASSLLGGRGRNEQFF